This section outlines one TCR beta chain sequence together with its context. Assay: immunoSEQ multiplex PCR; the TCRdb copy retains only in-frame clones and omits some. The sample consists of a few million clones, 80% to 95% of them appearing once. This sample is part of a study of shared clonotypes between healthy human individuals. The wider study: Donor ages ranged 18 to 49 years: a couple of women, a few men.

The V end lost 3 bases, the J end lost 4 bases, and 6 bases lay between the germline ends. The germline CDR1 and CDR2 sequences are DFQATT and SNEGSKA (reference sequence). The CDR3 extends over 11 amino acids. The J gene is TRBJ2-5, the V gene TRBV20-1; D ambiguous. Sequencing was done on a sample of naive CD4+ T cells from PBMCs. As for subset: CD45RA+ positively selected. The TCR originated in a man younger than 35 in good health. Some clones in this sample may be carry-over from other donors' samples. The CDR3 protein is CSASATETQYF. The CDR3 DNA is TGCAGTGCTAGCGCAACAGAGACCCAGTACTTC.